Reported below is one T cell receptor (beta chain). No antigen is known for it. This entry belongs to a study of shared clonotypes between healthy human individuals. Study observations and caveats: Clonotype sharing among donors was expected to depend on sequencing depth.

Roughly 200 ng DNA, about 28,000 T cell genomes, went into each sorted-subset replicate PCR. Profiled with immunoSEQ multiplex PCR; TCRdb holds only in-frame clones, not every one. The sample contains over 2 million clones, over 85% of which appear only once. The V and J ends lost 0 bases and 0 bases respectively, with 13 bases between them. This CDR3 is built from 17 residues. Per germline, CDR1 MNHNS and CDR2 SASEGT. Sequenced input: naive CD4+ T cells sorted from blood. Subset of the sample: CD45RA+ positively selected. This sequence was found in a man aged 18 to 30 in good health. The chain couples TRBV6-1 to TRBJ2-3, with D unresolved. The chain's CDR3 is CASSEAQYSTSTDTQYF. The CDR3 DNA follows: TGTGCCAGCAGTGAAGCGCAGTACAGTACAAGCACAGATACGCAGTATTTT.